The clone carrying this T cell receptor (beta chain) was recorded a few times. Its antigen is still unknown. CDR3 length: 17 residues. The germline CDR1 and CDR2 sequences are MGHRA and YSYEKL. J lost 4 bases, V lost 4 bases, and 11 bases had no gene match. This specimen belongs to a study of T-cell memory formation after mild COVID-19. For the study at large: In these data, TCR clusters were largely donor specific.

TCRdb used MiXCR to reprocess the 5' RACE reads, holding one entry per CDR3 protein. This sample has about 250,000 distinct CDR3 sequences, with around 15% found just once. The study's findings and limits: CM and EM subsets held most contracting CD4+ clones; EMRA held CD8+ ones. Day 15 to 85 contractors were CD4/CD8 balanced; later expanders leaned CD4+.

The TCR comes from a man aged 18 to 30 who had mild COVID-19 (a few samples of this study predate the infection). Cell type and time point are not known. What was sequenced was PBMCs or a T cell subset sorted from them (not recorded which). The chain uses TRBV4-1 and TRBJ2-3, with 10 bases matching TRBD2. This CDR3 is CASSRLKAGGNADTQYF. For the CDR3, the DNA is TGCGCCAGCAGCCGACTCAAAGCGGGGGGGAACGCAGATACGCAGTATTTT.